This TCR beta chain originates from a study of graft-versus-host responses after intestinal transplantation. The V end lost 3 bases, the J end lost 1 base, and 10 bases lay between the germline ends. The CDR3 loop spans 15 amino acids. Germline V gene sequence: CDR1 LNHDA, CDR2 SQIVND (reference sequence). As concerns this clone: Its antigen remains unidentified.

The assay was immunoSEQ multiplex PCR, and TCRdb's table has in-frame clones only and misses some. The sample holds tens of thousands of clones; 85% to 90% are singletons and the top ten take over 0.1%. The sample consisted of unstimulated CD4+ T cells sorted from spleen or lymph node cells, taken before intestinal transplant. This clonotype was obtained from a human donor who received an intestinal transplant. The chain couples TRBV19 to TRBJ1-5, with D maybe TRBD1 (5 bases). The CDR3 coding sequence is TGTGCCAGTAGTATGGGGGGTTTGAGCAATCAGCCCCAGCATTTT. This encodes CASSMGGLSNQPQHF.